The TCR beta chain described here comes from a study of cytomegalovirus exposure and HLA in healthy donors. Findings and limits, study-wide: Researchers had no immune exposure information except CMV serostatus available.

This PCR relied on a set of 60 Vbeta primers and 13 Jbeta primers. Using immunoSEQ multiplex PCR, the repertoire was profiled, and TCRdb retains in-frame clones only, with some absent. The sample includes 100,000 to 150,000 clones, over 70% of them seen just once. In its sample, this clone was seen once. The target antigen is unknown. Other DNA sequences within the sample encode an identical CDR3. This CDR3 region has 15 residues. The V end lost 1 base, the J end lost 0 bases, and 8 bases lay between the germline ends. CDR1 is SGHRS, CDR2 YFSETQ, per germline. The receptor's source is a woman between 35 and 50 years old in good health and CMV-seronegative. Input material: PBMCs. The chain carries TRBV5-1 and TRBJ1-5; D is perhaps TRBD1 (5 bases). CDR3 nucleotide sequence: TGCGCCAGCAGCTTGTCGGGGGGTAGCAATCAGCCCCAGCATTTT. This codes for CASSLSGGSNQPQHF.